The entry below describes one T cell receptor (beta chain). This CDR3 region has 15 residues. Germline CDR1 reads MNHNS; CDR2 reads SASEGT. V dropped 4 bases and J dropped 2 bases, with 11 bases sitting between them. While the first cohort had 600 to 750 subjects, the donors belonged to the separate validation cohort of about 120 subjects. This specimen belongs to a study of cytomegalovirus exposure and HLA in healthy donors. As for the study in general: According to later analysis, the same platform produced the 100 to 150 validation and 666 first-cohort repertoires.

Assay used: immunoSEQ multiplex PCR; TCRdb lists only in-frame clones, some missing. The table records 240,000 or so clones, 75% to 90% of them present only once. The sample was PBMCs. The rearrangement links TRBV6-1 to TRBJ1-4; the D is unclear. The TCR originated in a woman in her thirties in good health and CMV-seropositive. The CDR3 coding sequence is TGTGCCAGCAGTGGGGGAATAGCGACTAATGAAAAACTGTTTTTT. As protein: CASSGGIATNEKLFF.